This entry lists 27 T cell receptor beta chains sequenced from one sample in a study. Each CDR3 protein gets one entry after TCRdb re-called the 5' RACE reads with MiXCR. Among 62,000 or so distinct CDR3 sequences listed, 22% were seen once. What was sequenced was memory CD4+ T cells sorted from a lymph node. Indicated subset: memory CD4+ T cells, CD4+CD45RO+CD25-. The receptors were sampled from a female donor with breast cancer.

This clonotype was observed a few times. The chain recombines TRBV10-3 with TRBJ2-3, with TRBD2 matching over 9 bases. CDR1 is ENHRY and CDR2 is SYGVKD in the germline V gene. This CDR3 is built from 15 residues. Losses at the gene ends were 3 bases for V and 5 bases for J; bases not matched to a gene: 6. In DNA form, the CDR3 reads TGTGCCATCAGTGACCGGCTAGCGGGGAAAGATACGCAGTATTTT. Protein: CAISDRLAGKDTQYF.

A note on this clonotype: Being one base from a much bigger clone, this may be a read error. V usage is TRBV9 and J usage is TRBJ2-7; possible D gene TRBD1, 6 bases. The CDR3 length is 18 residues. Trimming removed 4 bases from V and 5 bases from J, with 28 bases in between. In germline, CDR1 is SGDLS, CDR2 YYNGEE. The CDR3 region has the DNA TGTGCCAGCAGCAGTGTACCGTCCGGGACAACTTTTTCCCACGAGCAGTACTTC. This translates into CASSSVPSGTTFSHEQYF. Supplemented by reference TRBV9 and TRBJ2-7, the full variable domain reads DSGVTQTPKHLITATGQRVTLRCSPRSGDLSVYWYQQSLDQGLQFLIQYYNGEERAKGNILERFSAQQFPDLHSELNLSSLELGDSALYFCASSSVPSGTTFSHEQYFGPGTRLTVT.

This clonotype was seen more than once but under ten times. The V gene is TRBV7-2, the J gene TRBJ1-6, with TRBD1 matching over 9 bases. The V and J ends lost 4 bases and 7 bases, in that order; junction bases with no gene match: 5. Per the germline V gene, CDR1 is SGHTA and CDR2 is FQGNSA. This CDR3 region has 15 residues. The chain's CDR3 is CASSWGQGSNSPLHF. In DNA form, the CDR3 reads TGTGCCAGCAGCTGGGGACAGGGCTCCAATTCACCCCTCCACTTT.

CDR3 bases: TGTGCCAGCAGCTCATCGCAGGGGCCGACAGATACGCAGTATTTT. This translates into CASSSSQGPTDTQYF. This chain uses TRBV7-6 with TRBJ2-3; tentatively, D is TRBD1 (6 bases). The CDR3 spans 15 residues. Germline V gives CDR1 SGHVS, CDR2 FNYEAQ. V dropped 4 bases and J dropped 3 bases, with 14 bases sitting between them.

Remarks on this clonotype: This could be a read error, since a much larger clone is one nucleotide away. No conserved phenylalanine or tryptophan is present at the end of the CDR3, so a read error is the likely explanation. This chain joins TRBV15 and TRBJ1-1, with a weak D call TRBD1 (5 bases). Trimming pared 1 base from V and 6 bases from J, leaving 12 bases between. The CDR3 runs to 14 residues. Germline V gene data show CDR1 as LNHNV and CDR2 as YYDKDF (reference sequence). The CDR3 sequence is CATSRGGGLAEAFL. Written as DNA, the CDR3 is TGTGCCACCAGCAGAGGGGGGGGTTTGGCTGAAGCTTTCTTG.

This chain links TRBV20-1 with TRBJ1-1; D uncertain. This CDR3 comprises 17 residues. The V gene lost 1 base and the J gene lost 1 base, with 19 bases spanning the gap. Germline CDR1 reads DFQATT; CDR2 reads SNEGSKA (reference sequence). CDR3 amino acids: CSARGAGKGVSNTEAFF. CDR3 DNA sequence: TGCAGTGCTAGAGGAGCAGGAAAGGGTGTGTCGAACACTGAAGCTTTCTTT.

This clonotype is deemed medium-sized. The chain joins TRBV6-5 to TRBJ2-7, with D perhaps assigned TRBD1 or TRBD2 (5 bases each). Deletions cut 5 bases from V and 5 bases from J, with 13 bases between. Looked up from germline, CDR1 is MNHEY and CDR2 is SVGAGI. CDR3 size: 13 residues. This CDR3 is CASSPPGADEQYF. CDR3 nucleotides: TGTGCCAGCAGTCCCCCCGGGGCGGACGAGCAGTACTTC.

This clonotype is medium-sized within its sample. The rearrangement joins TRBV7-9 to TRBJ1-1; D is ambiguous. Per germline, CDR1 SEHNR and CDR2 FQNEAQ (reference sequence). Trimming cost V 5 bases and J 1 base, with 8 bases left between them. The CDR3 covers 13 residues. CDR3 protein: CASSLIGNTEAFF. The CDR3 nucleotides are TGTGCCAGCAGCCTTATTGGGAACACTGAAGCTTTCTTT.

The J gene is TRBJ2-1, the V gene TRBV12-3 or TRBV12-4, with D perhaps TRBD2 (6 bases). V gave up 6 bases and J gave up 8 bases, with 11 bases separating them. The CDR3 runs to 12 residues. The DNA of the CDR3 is TGTGCCAGCAGCCGGTTAGCGGATGAGCAGTTCTTC. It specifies CASSRLADEQFF.

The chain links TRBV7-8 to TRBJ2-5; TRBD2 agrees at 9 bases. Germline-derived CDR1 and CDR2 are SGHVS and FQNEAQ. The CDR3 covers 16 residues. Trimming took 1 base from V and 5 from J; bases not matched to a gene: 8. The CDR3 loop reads CASSLGVAGALETQYF. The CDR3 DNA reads TGTGCCAGCAGCTTAGGAGTAGCGGGGGCTCTGGAGACCCAGTACTTC.

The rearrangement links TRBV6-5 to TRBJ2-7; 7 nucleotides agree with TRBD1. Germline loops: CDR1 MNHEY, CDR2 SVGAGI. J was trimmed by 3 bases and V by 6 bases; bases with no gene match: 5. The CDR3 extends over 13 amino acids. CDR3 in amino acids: CASSQDRDYEQYF. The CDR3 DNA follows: TGTGCCAGCAGCCAAGACAGGGACTACGAGCAGTACTTC.

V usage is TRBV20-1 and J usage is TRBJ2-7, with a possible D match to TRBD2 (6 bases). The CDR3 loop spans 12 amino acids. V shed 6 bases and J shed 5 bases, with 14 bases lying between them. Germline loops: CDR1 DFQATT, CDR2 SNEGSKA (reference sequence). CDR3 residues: CSAYGGNDEQYF. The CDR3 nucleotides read TGCAGTGCCTATGGAGGGAATGACGAGCAGTACTTC.

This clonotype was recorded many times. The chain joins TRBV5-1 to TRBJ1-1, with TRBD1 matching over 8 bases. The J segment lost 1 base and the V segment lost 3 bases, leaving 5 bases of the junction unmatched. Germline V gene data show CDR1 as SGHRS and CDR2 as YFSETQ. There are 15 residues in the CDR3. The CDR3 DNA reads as TGCGCCAGCAGCTGGACAGGGCGCTCGAACACTGAAGCTTTCTTT. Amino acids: CASSWTGRSNTEAFF.

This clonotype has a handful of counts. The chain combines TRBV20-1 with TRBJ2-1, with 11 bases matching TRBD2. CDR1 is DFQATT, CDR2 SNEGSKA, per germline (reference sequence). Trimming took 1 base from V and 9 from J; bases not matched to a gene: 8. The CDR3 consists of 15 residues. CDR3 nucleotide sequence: TGCAGTGCTAGAGCTAGCGGGAGGATGAACGGTGAGCAGTTCTTC. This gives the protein CSARASGRMNGEQFF.

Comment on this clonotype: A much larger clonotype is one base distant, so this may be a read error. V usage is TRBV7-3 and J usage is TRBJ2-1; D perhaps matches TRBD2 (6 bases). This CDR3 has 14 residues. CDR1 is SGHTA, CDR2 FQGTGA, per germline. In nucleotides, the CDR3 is TGTGCCAGCAGCCTCCGAGGCGGGACGGGTGAGCAGCTCTTC. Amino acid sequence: CASSLRGGTGEQLF.

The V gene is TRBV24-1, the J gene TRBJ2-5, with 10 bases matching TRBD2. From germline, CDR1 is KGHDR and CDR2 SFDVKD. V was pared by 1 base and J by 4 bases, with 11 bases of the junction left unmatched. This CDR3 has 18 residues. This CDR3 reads CATSDFSGAGGSGETQYF. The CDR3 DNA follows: TGTGCCACCAGTGATTTCTCAGGAGCGGGAGGGTCGGGAGAGACCCAGTACTTC.

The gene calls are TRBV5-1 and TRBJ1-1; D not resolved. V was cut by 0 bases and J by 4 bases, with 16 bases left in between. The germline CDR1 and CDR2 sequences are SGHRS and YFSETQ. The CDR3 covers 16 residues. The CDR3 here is CASSLATLGGGTEAFF. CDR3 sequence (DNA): TGCGCCAGCAGCTTGGCCACCCTAGGAGGTGGCACTGAAGCTTTCTTT.

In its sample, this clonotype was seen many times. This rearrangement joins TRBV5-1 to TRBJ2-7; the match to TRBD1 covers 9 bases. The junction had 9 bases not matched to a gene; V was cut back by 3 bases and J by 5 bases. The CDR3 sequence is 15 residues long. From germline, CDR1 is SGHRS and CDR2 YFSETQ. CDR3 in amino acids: CASSSGQGTFDEQYF. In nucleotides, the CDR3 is TGCGCCAGCAGCTCGGGACAGGGCACCTTCGACGAGCAGTACTTC.

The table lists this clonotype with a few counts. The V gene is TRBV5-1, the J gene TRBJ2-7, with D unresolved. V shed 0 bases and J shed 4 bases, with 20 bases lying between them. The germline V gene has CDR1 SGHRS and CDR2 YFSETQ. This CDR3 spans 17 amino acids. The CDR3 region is CASSLGPITVPGYEQYF. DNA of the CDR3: TGCGCCAGCAGCTTGGGCCCTATTACGGTCCCTGGATACGAGCAGTACTTC.

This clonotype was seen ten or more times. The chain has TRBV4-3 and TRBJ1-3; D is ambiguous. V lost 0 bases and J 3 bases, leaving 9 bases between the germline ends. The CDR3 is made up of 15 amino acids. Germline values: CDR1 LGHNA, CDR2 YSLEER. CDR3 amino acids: CASSQDTGYGNTIYF. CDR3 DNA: TGCGCCAGCAGCCAAGATACGGGGTATGGAAACACCATATATTTT.

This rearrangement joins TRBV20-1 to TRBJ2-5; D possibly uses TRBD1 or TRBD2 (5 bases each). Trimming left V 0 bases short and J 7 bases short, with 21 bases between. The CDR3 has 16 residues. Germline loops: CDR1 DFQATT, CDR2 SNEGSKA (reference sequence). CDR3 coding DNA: TGCAGTGCTAGAGATCTAGTAGCAGGGACCAGTCGGACCCAGTACTTC. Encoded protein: CSARDLVAGTSRTQYF.

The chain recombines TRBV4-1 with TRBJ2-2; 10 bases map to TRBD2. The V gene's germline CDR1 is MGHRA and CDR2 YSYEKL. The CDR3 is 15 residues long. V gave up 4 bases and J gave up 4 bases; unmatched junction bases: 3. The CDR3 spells CASSPAGGRTGELFF. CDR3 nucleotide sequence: TGCGCCAGCAGCCCAGCGGGAGGGCGCACCGGGGAGCTGTTTTTT.

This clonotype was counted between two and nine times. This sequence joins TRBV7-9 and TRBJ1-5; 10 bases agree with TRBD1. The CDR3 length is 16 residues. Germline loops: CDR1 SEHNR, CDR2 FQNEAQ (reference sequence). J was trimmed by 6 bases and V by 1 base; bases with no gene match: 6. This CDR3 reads CASSLGPRTGGQPQHF. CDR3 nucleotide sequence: TGTGCCAGCAGCTTAGGTCCCCGGACAGGGGGTCAGCCCCAGCATTTT.

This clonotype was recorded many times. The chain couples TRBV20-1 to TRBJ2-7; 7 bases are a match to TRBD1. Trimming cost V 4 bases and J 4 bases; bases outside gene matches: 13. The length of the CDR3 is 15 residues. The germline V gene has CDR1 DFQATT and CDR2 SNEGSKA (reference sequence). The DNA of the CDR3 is TGCAGTGCTAACCCCGCGACAGGGACCAGGTACGAGCAGTACTTC. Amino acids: CSANPATGTRYEQYF.

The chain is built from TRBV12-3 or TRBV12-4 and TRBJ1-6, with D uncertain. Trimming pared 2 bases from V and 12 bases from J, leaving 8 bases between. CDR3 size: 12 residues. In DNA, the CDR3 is TGTGCCAGCAGTTTAATAAGTGGACCCCTCCACTTT. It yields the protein CASSLISGPLHF.

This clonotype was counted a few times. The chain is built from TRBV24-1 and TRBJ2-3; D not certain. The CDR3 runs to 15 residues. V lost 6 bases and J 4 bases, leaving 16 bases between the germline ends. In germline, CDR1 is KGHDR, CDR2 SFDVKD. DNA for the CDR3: TGTGCCACCAGTCCATCGCGACCCCTGTCAGATACGCAGTATTTT. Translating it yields CATSPSRPLSDTQYF.

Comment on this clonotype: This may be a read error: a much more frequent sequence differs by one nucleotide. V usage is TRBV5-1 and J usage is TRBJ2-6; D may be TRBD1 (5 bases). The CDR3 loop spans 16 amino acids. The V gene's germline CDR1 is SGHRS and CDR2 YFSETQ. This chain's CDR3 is CASSLGQISGANALTF. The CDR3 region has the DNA TGCGCCAGCAGCTTGGGGCAGATCTCTGGGGCCAACGCCCTGACTTTC.